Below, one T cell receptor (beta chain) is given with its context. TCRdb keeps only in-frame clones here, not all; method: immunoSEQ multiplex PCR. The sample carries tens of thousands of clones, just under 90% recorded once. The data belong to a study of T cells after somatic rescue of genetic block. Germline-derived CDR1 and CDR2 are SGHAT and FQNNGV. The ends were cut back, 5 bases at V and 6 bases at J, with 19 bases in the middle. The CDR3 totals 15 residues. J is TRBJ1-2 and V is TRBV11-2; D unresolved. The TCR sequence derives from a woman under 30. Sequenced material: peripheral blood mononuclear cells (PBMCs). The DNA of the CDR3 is TGTGCCAGCAGCCCCTTTAGGTCCAGTAAGGATGGCTACACCTTC. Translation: CASSPFRSSKDGYTF.